The 11 T cell receptor beta chains given below trace back to one sample, sequenced in a study of T cell repertoires in cytomegalovirus infection. TCRdb passed the reads through MiXCR, listing each CDR3 protein once. The table includes about 230,000 distinct CDR3 sequences, roughly 20% detected once. Specimen: CD8+ T cells from PBMCs. The receptors stem from a human donor in good health (CMV status not recorded). Some clones in this sample may be carry-over from other donors' samples.

Worth noting for this clonotype: With a much larger clone just one base away, this may be a read error. V gene TRBV6-5 combines with J gene TRBJ2-7, with 13 bases aligning to TRBD2. The V gene's germline CDR1 is MNHEY and CDR2 SVGAGI. The CDR3 loop spans 19 amino acids. CDR3 nucleotides: TGTGCCAGCAGTGACTCTTCTCTGACTAGCGGGGGGTCCACCTACGAGCAGTACTTC. It is translated as CASSDSSLTSGGSTYEQYF.

This clonotype was recorded many times. The rearrangement links TRBV19 to TRBJ2-7; D call uncertain. The germline V gene encodes CDR1 LNHDA and CDR2 SQIVND (reference sequence). The CDR3 extends over 14 amino acids. V was shortened by 3 bases and J by 7 bases, with 16 bases between the two germline ends. The CDR3 DNA reads as TGTGCCAGTAGTATCTCAACGGTCTCGAGGGAGCAGTACTTC. Translating gives CASSISTVSREQYF.

This clonotype was picked up many times. J is TRBJ2-1 and V is TRBV7-6; 8 bases fit TRBD2. The CDR3 has 15 residues. V lost 5 bases to trimming and J lost 3 bases; unmatched junction nucleotides: 6. Germline-derived CDR1 and CDR2 are SGHVS and FNYEAQ. The CDR3 nucleotides are TGTGCCAGCAGCCCCACGGGGGGGTACTACAATGAGCAGTTCTTC. Protein product: CASSPTGGYYNEQFF.

The V call is TRBV27, the J call TRBJ2-5; weak D call: TRBD1 (5 bases). Germline-derived CDR1 and CDR2 are MNHEY and SMNVEV (reference sequence). The germline V and J ends were trimmed by 5 bases and 5 bases, with 9 bases remaining between them. The CDR3 consists of 12 residues. CDR3 in amino acids: CASSPNRETQYF. In DNA form, the CDR3 reads TGTGCCAGCAGTCCCAACAGGGAGACCCAGTACTTC.

The chain joins TRBV13 to TRBJ1-2; 8 bases fit TRBD1. The germline V gene encodes CDR1 PRHDT and CDR2 FYEKMQ (reference sequence). The CDR3 runs 15 residues. V was clipped by 6 bases and J by 8 bases; unmatched bases: 14. The CDR3 sequence: CASRVQGAPSRGYTF. Written as DNA, the CDR3 is TGTGCCAGCAGAGTTCAGGGGGCGCCGTCGAGGGGCTACACCTTC.

The V gene is TRBV5-4, the J gene TRBJ2-7; 7 nucleotides align to TRBD1. The CDR3 covers 14 residues. CDR1 and CDR2 from the germline V gene are SGHNT and YYREEE (reference sequence). The junction had 6 bases not matched to a gene; V was cut back by 4 bases and J by 2 bases. CDR3: CASSLFGTAYEQYF. The CDR3 coding sequence is TGTGCCAGCAGCCTCTTCGGGACAGCCTACGAGCAGTACTTC.

This clonotype appeared many times. This sequence joins TRBV11-1 and TRBJ2-3; D may be TRBD2 (6 bases). There are 14 residues in the CDR3. CDR1 SGHAT and CDR2 FQDESV come from the germline V gene (reference sequence). V dropped 3 bases and J dropped 2 bases, with 9 bases sitting between them. The CDR3, as DNA: TGTGCCAGCAGCTTGGACTATTTCACAGATACGCAGTATTTT. It codes for CASSLDYFTDTQYF. Using reference TRBV11-1 and TRBJ2-3 for the parts outside the CDR3, the full variable domain is EAEVAQSPRYKITEKSQAVAFWCDPISGHATLYWYRQILGQGPELLVQFQDESVVDDSQLPKDRFSAERLKGVDSTLKIQPAELGDSAMYLCASSLDYFTDTQYFGPGTRLTVL.

In this sample, this clonotype turned up a few times. This chain uses TRBV10-3 with TRBJ2-2, with 8 bases that match TRBD2. CDR3 size: 16 residues. Germline CDR1 ENHRY, CDR2 SYGVKD. V was clipped by 3 bases and J by 3 bases; unmatched bases: 6. The DNA for the CDR3 is TGTGCCATCAGTGACCCCTCGGGGGGGGACACCGGGGAGCTGTTTTTT. This encodes CAISDPSGGDTGELFF.

The rearrangement uses TRBV2 and TRBJ2-1, with 10 positions matching TRBD2. CDR1 and CDR2 (germline): SNHLY, FYNNEI. The CDR3 runs 16 residues. V dropped 6 bases and J dropped 2; count of bases not matched to a gene: 7. The CDR3 nucleotides read TGTGCCAGCAGGGGTATAGCGGGGGGTACCTACAATGAGCAGTTCTTC. This sequence encodes CASRGIAGGTYNEQFF.

The chain uses TRBV4-1 and TRBJ2-2, with unresolved D. The length of the CDR3 is 13 residues. Germline V CDR1 and CDR2: MGHRA, YSYEKL. Trimming took 3 bases from V and 8 from J, leaving 10 bases between them. CDR3 sequence: CASSQALVGELFF. CDR3 DNA sequence: TGCGCCAGCAGCCAGGCCCTGGTTGGGGAGCTGTTTTTT.

This clonotype has only a few counts. This chain joins TRBV6-8 and TRBJ2-1; maybe TRBD1 (6 bases). The CDR3 sequence is 15 residues long. Germline V gene data show CDR1 as MNHGY and CDR2 as SAAAGT. With 3 bases removed from V and 5 bases from J, the gap between germline ends came to 14 bases. CDR3 amino acids: CASSYGTPGDNEQFF. The CDR3 DNA reads TGTGCCAGCAGTTATGGTACACCAGGGGACAATGAGCAGTTCTTC.